This is a list of T cell receptor beta chains from one sample in a study of T-cell reconstitution after alpha-beta-depleted transplantation in children. Via MiXCR, TCRdb re-called the PCR reads, giving one row per CDR3 protein. Among about 600,000 distinct CDR3 sequences listed, 10% were seen once. The specimen comprised PBMCs from the stem cell graft donor, sampled from the stem cell graft. These receptors were obtained from a human donor who donated a stem cell graft to a child with acute myeloid leukemia. CDR3s include the opening cysteine and the closing phenylalanine or tryptophan. The order of the fields is D gene, V gene, clone size, J gene, CDR3 DNA, CDR3 protein. D genes are given only for firm matches. Part of the rows lack a size; the others show once, few, many or a class for expanded clones.

>TRBD1|TRBV12-3/TRBV12-4|few|TRBJ1-1
TGTGCCAGCAGTTTACCGGGACAGAGGTTCTTCACTGAAGCTTTCTTT
CASSLPGQRFFTEAFF
>TRBD2|TRBV12-3/TRBV12-4|.|TRBJ2-1
TGTGCCAGCAGATCCCTAGCGGGGGGCGGCGATGAGCAGTTCTTC
CASRSLAGGGDEQFF
>.|TRBV12-3/TRBV12-4|few|TRBJ1-1
TGTGCCAGCAGTTTGCTTCATGAAGCTTTCTTT
CASSLLHEAFF
>.|TRBV6-1|many|TRBJ2-5
TGTGCCAGCAGTGGGGACCCAGGGATGGAGACCCAGTACTTC
CASSGDPGMETQYF
>TRBD2|TRBV5-1|many|TRBJ2-3
TGCGCCAGCAGCTTGGCGGGAGGATCACCGACAGATACGCAGTATTTT
CASSLAGGSPTDTQYF
>.|TRBV9|.|TRBJ2-3
TGTGCCAGCAGCGTAGAGGACTCGGGTACGCAGTATTTT
CASSVEDSGTQYF
>.|TRBV28|many|TRBJ2-6
TGTGCCAGCAGTCCGAGGGGACCTGGGGCCAACGTCCTGACTTTC
CASSPRGPGANVLTF
>TRBD2|TRBV11-2|many|TRBJ2-1
TGTGCCAGCAGCTTAGCCGGGAGGGGAAAGTTCTTC
CASSLAGRGKFF
>.|TRBV5-1|few|TRBJ2-2
TGCGCCAGCACCGTAACAGTCGATACCGGGGAGCTGTTTTTT
CASTVTVDTGELFF
>.|TRBV12-3/TRBV12-4|.|TRBJ1-4
TGTGCCAGCAGCCCCGAGAAGGGGGGTATGGAAAAACTGTTTTTT
CASSPEKGGMEKLFF
>.|TRBV29-1|many|TRBJ2-7
TGCAGCGTTGAAAGGGGATTCGAGCAGTACTTC
CSVERGFEQYF
>TRBD2|TRBV9|.|TRBJ2-1
TGTGCCAGCAGCGCCCGTGGGGGGGTGGGAGCGAGTAGCTCCTACAATGAGCAGTTCTTC
CASSARGGVGASSSYNEQFF
>TRBD2|TRBV9|many|TRBJ2-1
TGTGCCAGCAGCACCAGACTAGCTGCTGAGCAGTTCTTC
CASSTRLAAEQFF
>TRBD2|TRBV10-3|many|TRBJ2-1
TGTGCCATCAGTGGTGATAGCGGGAGGGCCGGGAATGAGCAGTTCTTC
CAISGDSGRAGNEQFF
>.|TRBV6-2/TRBV6-3|many|TRBJ2-1
TGTGCCAGCAGTTGGGGGAATGAGCAGTTCTTC
CASSWGNEQFF
>.|TRBV5-1|.|TRBJ2-7
TGCGCCAGCAGCTTACCAGAGAGCTCCTACGAGCAGTACTTC
CASSLPESSYEQYF
>.|TRBV29-1|.|TRBJ2-7
TGCAGCGGGGGGCCGGGATCCTACGAGCAGTACTTC
CSGGPGSYEQYF
>.|TRBV18|few|TRBJ2-1
TGTGCCAGCTCCCCGAAGGGGAATGAGCAGTTCTTC
CASSPKGNEQFF
>.|TRBV12-3/TRBV12-4|few|TRBJ2-7
TGTGCCAGCAGTTTGATAGCGTACGAGCAGTACTTC
CASSLIAYEQYF
>.|TRBV4-3|many|TRBJ1-1
TGCGCCAGCAGCCAAAGTGGGGGGCGCGGAACTGAAGCTTTCTTT
CASSQSGGRGTEAFF
>.|TRBV29-1|few|TRBJ2-1
TGCAGCGTTGAAGGCGGGAAGGGGTTCAATGAGCAGTTCTTC
CSVEGGKGFNEQFF
>.|TRBV29-1|many|TRBJ2-4
TGCAGCGTCGAAACTAGTCTACTAGCCAAAAACATTCAGTACTTC
CSVETSLLAKNIQYF
>.|TRBV7-9|many|TRBJ1-1
TGTGCCAGCAGCGTAGGTACGGTTAACACTGAAGCTTTCTTT
CASSVGTVNTEAFF
>.|TRBV20-1|.|TRBJ2-1
TGCAGTGCCCCAACCGGGCGGGGAAACAATGAGCAGTTCTTC
CSAPTGRGNNEQFF
>TRBD2|TRBV11-2|.|TRBJ2-2
TGTGCCAGCAGCTTAAAAGCGGTAGCGGGAGTTCGGGGCACCGGGGAGCTGTTTTTT
CASSLKAVAGVRGTGELFF
>.|TRBV7-2|many|TRBJ2-1
TGTGCCAGCAGCTTAAGGAATTCTCGGGCTGAGCAGTTCTTC
CASSLRNSRAEQFF
>.|TRBV20-1|.|TRBJ2-5
TGCAGCCCTGGGGGCCTAGCGGAAGAGACCCAGTACTTC
CSPGGLAEETQYF
>.|TRBV29-1|many|TRBJ2-1
TGCAGCGTTGAACCCGGGACAGAGCAGTTCTTC
CSVEPGTEQFF
>.|TRBV3-1|few|TRBJ2-6
TGTGCCAGCAGCCAATGGGGTTTGGATGGGGCCAACGTCCTGACTTTC
CASSQWGLDGANVLTF